A single sample gave rise to the 31 T cell receptor beta chains below, sequenced in a study of T cell repertoires in cytomegalovirus infection. The antigens these receptors bind are not known. Each CDR3 protein gets one entry after TCRdb re-called the reads with MiXCR. The sample includes about 58,000 distinct CDR3 sequences, about a fifth of them seen just once. The sample in question was CD8+ T cells from cultured PBMCs, obtained from culture after CMV antigen stimulation. The receptors were sampled from a human donor in good health (CMV status not recorded). Some clones in this sample may be carry-over from other donors' samples.

This clonotype was seen a handful of times. This sequence joins TRBV2 and TRBJ2-7, with D possibly matching TRBD1 (6 bases). Per the germline V gene, CDR1 is SNHLY and CDR2 is FYNNEI. The CDR3 contains 14 residues. V was clipped by 2 bases and J by 2 bases, with 10 bases between them. The CDR3 spells CASSETGLAYEQYF. The CDR3 region has the DNA TGTGCCAGCAGTGAAACAGGGCTAGCCTACGAGCAGTACTTC.

The chain joins TRBV12-3 or TRBV12-4 to TRBJ2-3; weak D call: TRBD1 (6 bases). The CDR3 runs to 16 residues. Between the trimmed V and J ends, which lost 6 bases and 8 bases, there was a span of 24 bases. The CDR3 DNA reads as TGTGCCAGCAGACCTCAGGGGTTGTCGCGACCCGTTACGCAGTATTTT. It is translated as CASRPQGLSRPVTQYF.

This clonotype has a handful of counts. The V call is TRBV20-1, the J call TRBJ1-4; unclear D gene. Germline CDR1 reads DFQATT; CDR2 reads SNEGSKA (reference sequence). Between the trimmed V and J ends, which lost 0 bases and 0 bases, there was a span of 14 bases. This CDR3 is built from 17 residues. CDR3: CSARDLFRGTTNEKLFF. In nucleotides, the CDR3 is TGCAGTGCTAGAGATCTATTTAGAGGTACAACTAATGAAAAACTGTTTTTT.

The rearrangement uses TRBV7-8 and TRBJ1-3, with 10 bases lining up with TRBD1. The germline gives CDR1 SGHVS, CDR2 FQNEAQ. The CDR3 is 16 amino acids. With 5 bases clipped from V and 2 bases from J, the junction kept 6 bases outside the gene matches. CDR3 nucleotide sequence: TGTGCCAGCAGCCCCCGGACAGGGGGACCTGGAAACACCATATATTTT. Translated: CASSPRTGGPGNTIYF.

This chain uses TRBV27 with TRBJ1-1; D gene unclear. Looked up from germline, CDR1 is MNHEY and CDR2 is SMNVEV (reference sequence). This CDR3 spans 15 amino acids. Trimming stripped 3 bases from V and 1 base from J, with 12 bases between. The CDR3 is CASSFSEGANTEAFF. The DNA of the CDR3 is TGTGCCAGCAGTTTCTCAGAGGGAGCGAACACTGAAGCTTTCTTT.

The chain couples TRBV7-2 to TRBJ2-1, with 7 bases matching TRBD2. Looked up from germline, CDR1 is SGHTA and CDR2 is FQGNSA. Losses at the gene ends were 4 bases for V and 6 bases for J; bases not matched to a gene: 15. The length of the CDR3 is 17 residues. Here the CDR3 DNA reads TGTGCCAGCAGCTCCTCCCGTAAGCGGGATTGGGCCAATGAGCAGTTCTTC. Protein: CASSSSRKRDWANEQFF.

The chain uses TRBV11-2 and TRBJ2-1; TRBD2 aligns across 13 bases. The length of the CDR3 is 16 residues. CDR1 SGHAT and CDR2 FQNNGV come from the germline V gene. V shed 5 bases and J 5 bases; nucleotides not matched to a gene: 6. CDR3 in amino acids: CASSVWTSGGHNEQFF. CDR3 DNA: TGTGCCAGCAGCGTATGGACTAGCGGGGGACACAATGAGCAGTTCTTC.

This clonotype came up many times. The chain links TRBV4-2 to TRBJ1-1, with 11 bases lining up with TRBD1. Trimming removed 1 base from V and 3 bases from J; junction bases left unmatched: 7. The CDR3 is made up of 17 amino acids. Germline assignment: CDR1 LGHNA and CDR2 YNFKEQ. The CDR3 region is CASSQGGTGGFYTEAFF. The DNA for the CDR3 is TGTGCCAGCAGCCAAGGGGGGACAGGGGGATTCTACACTGAAGCTTTCTTT.

Only a few counts were recorded for this clonotype. The chain carries TRBV7-9 and TRBJ1-1, with D possibly matching TRBD1 (5 bases). V was shortened by 2 bases and J by 6 bases, with 16 bases between the two germline ends. The V gene's germline CDR1 is SEHNR and CDR2 FQNEAQ (reference sequence). The CDR3 is 15 residues long. The CDR3 nucleotides read TGTGCCAGCAGCTTATCGGGGCCAGGGACCCCTGAAGCTTTCTTT. Translating gives CASSLSGPGTPEAFF.

This clonotype was counted between two and nine times. V gene TRBV12-3 or TRBV12-4 combines with J gene TRBJ1-1; D ambiguous. The CDR3 totals 13 residues. Trimming shortened V by 2 bases and J by 1 base, and 5 bases separated the two germline ends. CDR3 sequence reads: CASSLSGNTEAFF. CDR3 in DNA: TGTGCCAGCAGTTTATCCGGGAACACTGAAGCTTTCTTT.

In this sample, this clonotype turned up a few times. CDR3 bases: TGTGCCAGCAGTTACTCCGGGGTGACCTACAATGAGCAGTTCTTC. Protein sequence: CASSYSGVTYNEQFF. This chain joins TRBV6-2 or TRBV6-3 and TRBJ2-1; possibly TRBD2 for D (5 bases). Trimming took off 0 bases at V and 2 bases at J, with 8 bases between the two ends. The CDR3 length is 15 residues. Looked up from germline, CDR1 is MNHEY and CDR2 is SVGEGT.

This sequence joins TRBV9 and TRBJ2-5, with 7 bases matching TRBD1. The V segment lost 2 bases and the J segment 4 bases; nucleotides outside the gene matches: 2. Germline CDR1 and CDR2: SGDLS and YYNGEE. CDR3 length: 13 residues. The CDR3 loop is CASSVSGGETQYF. As DNA, the CDR3 is TGTGCCAGCAGCGTCTCAGGGGGAGAGACCCAGTACTTC.

The V and J genes are TRBV7-9 and TRBJ2-5, with D possibly matching TRBD1 (6 bases). CDR3 length equals 14 residues. The germline gives CDR1 SEHNR, CDR2 FQNEAQ (reference sequence). With 6 bases removed from V and 1 base from J, the gap between germline ends came to 12 bases. The CDR3 spells CASRFGQRQETQYF. CDR3 DNA: TGTGCCAGCAGATTCGGACAGCGCCAAGAGACCCAGTACTTC.

The chain carries TRBV4-3 and TRBJ2-2, with D perhaps assigned TRBD1 or TRBD2 (5 bases each). CDR3 size: 17 residues. V lost 0 bases and J lost 5, with 16 bases in between. CDR1 is LGHNA, CDR2 YSLEER, per germline. CDR3 protein: CASSQDTHSGRTGELFF. In nucleotides, the CDR3 is TGCGCCAGCAGCCAAGATACTCACTCGGGGCGGACCGGGGAGCTGTTTTTT.

In this sample, this clonotype turned up a few times. J is TRBJ2-7 and V is TRBV10-2; maybe TRBD1 (5 bases). Germline assignment: CDR1 WSHSY and CDR2 SAAADI. V was shortened by 8 bases and J by 0 bases, with 11 bases between the two germline ends. This CDR3 contains 13 residues. The CDR3: CASQGDSSYEQYF. The DNA for the CDR3 is TGCGCCAGCCAGGGTGATAGCTCCTACGAGCAGTACTTC.

This clonotype occurred a few times. The rearrangement links TRBV20-1 to TRBJ1-2, with D perhaps TRBD1 (5 bases). Trimming took 0 bases from V and 5 from J, leaving 19 bases between them. The CDR3 has 16 residues. Germline CDR1 is DFQATT and CDR2 is SNEGSKA (reference sequence). The CDR3 DNA reads as TGCAGTGCTAGAGATATTGACGGGACCCGAGGGTATGGCTACACCTTC. This translates into CSARDIDGTRGYGYTF.

This rearrangement joins TRBV5-5 to TRBJ2-1, with D uncertain. V dropped 7 bases and J dropped 7 bases, with 15 bases sitting between them. Germline CDR1 is SGHKS and CDR2 is YYEKEE (reference sequence). This CDR3 contains 13 residues. CDR3 sequence reads: CASSSDLKNEQFF. The DNA for the CDR3 is TGTGCCAGCTCCTCGGATTTAAAGAATGAGCAGTTCTTC.

This clonotype came up a few times. The J gene is TRBJ1-1, the V gene TRBV12-3 or TRBV12-4; D perhaps matches TRBD1 (6 bases). The CDR3 is 18 residues long. V lost 4 bases and J 0 bases, leaving 21 bases between the germline ends. The CDR3 coding sequence is TGTGCCAGCAGTTCCCCGACAGGAAACTCCCTCGTGAACACTGAAGCTTTCTTT. The encoded protein is CASSSPTGNSLVNTEAFF.

V is TRBV7-2 and J is TRBJ2-6; possible D gene TRBD2, 6 bases. V was cut by 5 bases and J by 4 bases, with 21 bases left in between. Germline CDR1 reads SGHTA; CDR2 reads FQGNSA. The CDR3 sequence is 18 residues long. The CDR3 DNA is TGTGCCAGCAGCCACCCCCAGCGGGCTGAGGGAGGGGCCAACGTCCTGACTTTC. It codes for CASSHPQRAEGGANVLTF.

This chain connects TRBV6-5 to TRBJ2-1, with TRBD2 matching 8 bases. CDR1 MNHEY and CDR2 SVGAGI come from the germline V gene. J was trimmed by 5 bases and V by 3 bases; bases with no gene match: 9. The CDR3 is 16 amino acids. The CDR3 loop is CASSYLAGGTHNEQFF. In DNA, the CDR3 is TGTGCCAGCAGTTATTTGGCGGGAGGTACCCACAATGAGCAGTTCTTC.

The genes are TRBV6-1 and TRBJ1-4; D call uncertain. The CDR3 is 15 amino acids. Germline V CDR1 and CDR2: MNHNS, SASEGT. The ends were cut back, 0 bases at V and 4 bases at J, with 9 bases in the middle. CDR3 region: CASSEAGSSNEKLFF. CDR3 DNA sequence: TGTGCCAGCAGTGAAGCGGGCAGTAGTAATGAAAAACTGTTTTTT.

This clonotype has a handful of counts. This chain joins TRBV7-6 and TRBJ1-1; D gene uncertain. Trimming took 9 bases from V and 3 from J, leaving 11 bases between them. CDR3 length: 12 residues. CDR1 SGHVS and CDR2 FNYEAQ come from the germline V gene. Here the CDR3 reads CASSDRDTEAFF. The CDR3 DNA reads TGTGCCAGTAGTGATAGGGACACTGAAGCTTTCTTT.

This rearrangement joins TRBV7-9 to TRBJ1-2, with D possibly matching TRBD1 (6 bases). Deletions cut 1 base from V and 4 bases from J, with 16 bases between. Per germline, CDR1 SEHNR and CDR2 FQNEAQ (reference sequence). The CDR3 is 16 residues long. The CDR3 DNA is TGTGCCAGCAGCTTAGATGTTGCAGGGGCCATCTATGGCTACACCTTC. It codes for CASSLDVAGAIYGYTF.

This clonotype has more than one count but fewer than ten. The chain uses TRBV18 and TRBJ2-7; D may be TRBD1 or TRBD2 (5 bases each). This CDR3 region has 13 residues. The germline V gene encodes CDR1 KGHSH and CDR2 LQKENI. The V and J ends lost 3 bases and 6 bases respectively, with 12 bases between them. CDR3 amino acids: CASSPPGAVEQYF. The CDR3 bases are TGTGCCAGCTCACCGCCCGGGGCCGTCGAGCAGTACTTC.

The V call is TRBV7-9, the J call TRBJ1-3; TRBD1 might be the D (5 bases). From germline, CDR1 is SEHNR and CDR2 FQNEAQ (reference sequence). V was pared by 3 bases and J by 2 bases, with 14 bases between. The CDR3 runs 16 residues. CDR3 sequence: CASSLKGDRTGNTIYF. The CDR3 DNA follows: TGTGCCAGCAGCTTGAAGGGAGACAGAACTGGAAACACCATATATTTT.

This clonotype has a count of ten or more. This chain uses TRBV6-2 or TRBV6-3 with TRBJ2-3; D remains unclear. V gave up 2 bases and J gave up 0 bases, with 6 bases separating them. Germline V gene sequence: CDR1 MNHEY, CDR2 SVGEGT. CDR3 size: 14 residues. The CDR3 DNA reads TGTGCCAGCAGTTACGGAGACAGCACAGATACGCAGTATTTT. This encodes CASSYGDSTDTQYF.

The CDR3, as DNA: TGCGCCAGCAGCTTACAGGGGGGTGGCTCCTACGAGCAGTACTTC. This gives the protein CASSLQGGGSYEQYF. This chain uses TRBV5-1 with TRBJ2-7; 8 bases agree with TRBD1. Unmatched junction bases numbered 4, after V lost 2 bases and J lost 0 bases. This CDR3 comprises 15 residues. Germline lookup yields CDR1 SGHRS and CDR2 YFSETQ.

V usage is TRBV4-1 and J usage is TRBJ2-2; D is tentatively TRBD1 or TRBD2 (5 bases each). CDR1 is MGHRA and CDR2 is YSYEKL in the germline V gene. The CDR3 runs to 12 residues. V dropped 6 bases and J dropped 4 bases, with 6 bases sitting between them. The CDR3 nucleotides read TGCGCCAGCAGGAGGGGCACCGGGGAGCTGTTTTTT. This sequence encodes CASRRGTGELFF.

The chain has TRBV7-6 and TRBJ2-5; 7 bases line up with TRBD2. This CDR3 has 16 amino acids. Germline V gene lookup returns CDR1 SGHVS and CDR2 FNYEAQ. V dropped 1 base and J dropped 5; count of bases not matched to a gene: 10. CDR3 amino acids: CASSLGTPGGSETQYF. The CDR3 coding sequence is TGTGCCAGCAGCTTAGGGACCCCGGGAGGTAGTGAGACCCAGTACTTC.

This clonotype was counted a few times. The chain combines TRBV7-8 with TRBJ1-6; no definite D call. The CDR3 extends over 16 amino acids. V gave up 4 bases and J gave up 7 bases, with 17 bases separating them. Germline V gene data show CDR1 as SGHVS and CDR2 as FQNEAQ. The CDR3 is CASSSGGEGVNSPLHF. CDR3 DNA: TGTGCCAGCAGCTCCGGCGGGGAGGGAGTAAATTCACCCCTCCACTTT. Combining the CDR3 with reference TRBV7-8 and TRBJ1-6 gives the whole variable domain GAGVSQSPRYKVAKRGQDVALRCDPISGHVSLFWYQQALGQGPEFLTYFQNEAQLDKSGLPSDRFFAERPEGSVSTLKIQRTQQEDSAVYLCASSSGGEGVNSPLHFGNGTRLTVT.

The chain employs TRBV7-8 and TRBJ2-1, with TRBD1 matching 8 bases. Trimming took 5 bases from V and 7 from J; bases not matched to a gene: 10. This CDR3 contains 15 residues. Germline assignment: CDR1 SGHVS and CDR2 FQNEAQ. This CDR3 is CASSRITGGPNEQFF. CDR3 nucleotide sequence: TGTGCCAGCAGCCGGATCACAGGGGGTCCGAATGAGCAGTTCTTC.